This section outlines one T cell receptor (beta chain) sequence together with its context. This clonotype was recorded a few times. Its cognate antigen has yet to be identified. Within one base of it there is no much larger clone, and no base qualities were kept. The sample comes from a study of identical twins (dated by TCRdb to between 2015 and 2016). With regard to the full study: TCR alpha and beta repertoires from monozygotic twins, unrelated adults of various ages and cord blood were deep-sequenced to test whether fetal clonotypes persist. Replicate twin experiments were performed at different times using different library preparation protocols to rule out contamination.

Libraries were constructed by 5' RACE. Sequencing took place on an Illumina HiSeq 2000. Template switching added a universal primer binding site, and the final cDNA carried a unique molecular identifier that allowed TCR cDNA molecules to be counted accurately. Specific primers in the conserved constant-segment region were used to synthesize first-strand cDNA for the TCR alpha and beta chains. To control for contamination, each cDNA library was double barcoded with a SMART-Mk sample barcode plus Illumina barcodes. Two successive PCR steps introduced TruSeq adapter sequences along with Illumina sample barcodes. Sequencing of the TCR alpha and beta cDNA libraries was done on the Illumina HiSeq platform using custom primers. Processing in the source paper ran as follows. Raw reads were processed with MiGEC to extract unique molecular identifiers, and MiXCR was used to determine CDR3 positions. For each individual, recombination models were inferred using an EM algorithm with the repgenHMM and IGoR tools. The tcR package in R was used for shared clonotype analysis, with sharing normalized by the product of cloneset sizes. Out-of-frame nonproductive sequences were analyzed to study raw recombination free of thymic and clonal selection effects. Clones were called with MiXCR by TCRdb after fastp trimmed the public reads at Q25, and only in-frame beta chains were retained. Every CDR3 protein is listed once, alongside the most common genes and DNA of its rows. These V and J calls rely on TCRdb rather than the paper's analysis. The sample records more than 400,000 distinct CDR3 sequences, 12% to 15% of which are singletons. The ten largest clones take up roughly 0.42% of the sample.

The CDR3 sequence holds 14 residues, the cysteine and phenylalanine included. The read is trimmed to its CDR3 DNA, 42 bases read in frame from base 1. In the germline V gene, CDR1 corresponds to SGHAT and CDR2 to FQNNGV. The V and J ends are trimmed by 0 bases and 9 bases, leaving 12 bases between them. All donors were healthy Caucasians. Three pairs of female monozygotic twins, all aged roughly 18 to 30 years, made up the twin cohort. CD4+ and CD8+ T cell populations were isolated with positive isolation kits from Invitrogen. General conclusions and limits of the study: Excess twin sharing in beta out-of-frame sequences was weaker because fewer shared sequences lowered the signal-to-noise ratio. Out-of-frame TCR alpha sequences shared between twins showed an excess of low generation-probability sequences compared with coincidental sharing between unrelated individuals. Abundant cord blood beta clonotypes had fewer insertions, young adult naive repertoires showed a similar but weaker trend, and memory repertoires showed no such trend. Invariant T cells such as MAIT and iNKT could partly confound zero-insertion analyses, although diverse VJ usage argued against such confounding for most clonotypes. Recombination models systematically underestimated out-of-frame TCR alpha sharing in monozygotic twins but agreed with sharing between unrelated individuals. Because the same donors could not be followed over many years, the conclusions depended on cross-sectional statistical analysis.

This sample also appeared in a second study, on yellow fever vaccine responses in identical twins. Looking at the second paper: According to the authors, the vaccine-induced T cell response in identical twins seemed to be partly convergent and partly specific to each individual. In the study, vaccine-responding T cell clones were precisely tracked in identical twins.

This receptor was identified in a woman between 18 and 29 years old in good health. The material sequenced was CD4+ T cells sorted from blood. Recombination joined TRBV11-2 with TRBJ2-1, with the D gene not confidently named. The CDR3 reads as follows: CASSLEVVATEQFF. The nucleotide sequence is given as TGTGCCAGCAGCTTAGAGGTCGTCGCGACTGAGCAGTTCTTC.